The clone carrying this T cell receptor beta chain turned up a few times. Antigen specificity is unknown. Amplification of the TCR beta CDR3 was achieved through multiplex PCR with 32 V and 13 J primers. Using its own MiXCR run on the multiplex PCR reads, TCRdb lists one record per CDR3 protein. There are 10,000 to 15,000 distinct CDR3 sequences in the sample; roughly a fifth occur only once, and about 4.6% lies in the top ten. This entry comes from a study of immune heterogeneity within non-small cell lung tumors. Looking at the study overall: There were several squamous cell carcinomas, around 11 non-squamous carcinomas and 1 tumor not otherwise specified.

Study-wide results and limits: Recurrence of the same dominant CDR3 beta clonotypes was seen across tumor sites within a patient, and site-unique high-frequency clones were present alongside them. T-cell clonality in a given local region correlated moderately yet significantly with the local tumor mutational burden (R about 0.3).

Each sample used 550 to 600 ng of genomic DNA from bulk tumor tissue. During surgery, each primary tumor gave multiple biopsies spaced as far apart as possible. Those enrolled were patients newly diagnosed with untreated non-small cell lung cancer and undergoing curative surgery. A total of more than twelve patients with newly diagnosed non-small cell lung cancer, all of whom were undergoing surgery with curative intent, made up the donors. This CDR3 contains 12 residues. The germline V gene encodes CDR1 LGHDT and CDR2 YNNKEL (reference sequence). Between the trimmed V and J ends, which lost 1 base and 7 bases, there was a span of 7 bases.

The chain combines TRBV3-1 with TRBJ1-1; no firm D call. The sequenced material came from lung tumor tissue. This sequence originates from a man aged 55 to 70 with non-small cell lung cancer. The DNA of the CDR3 is TGTGCCAGCAGCCAAGGGGGAGGTGAAGCTTTCTTT. Its protein is CASSQGGGEAFF.